One and the same sample provided the 30 T cell receptor beta chains below, sequenced in a study of cytomegalovirus exposure and HLA in healthy donors. With 60 Vbeta and 13 Jbeta primers, the PCR was carried out. Some clones are missing from TCRdb's copy, which holds only in-frame ones; the method was immunoSEQ multiplex PCR. The sample records about 130,000 clones, roughly four fifths being singletons. The sequencing sample was made of PBMCs. These receptors came from a boy aged 5-17 years in good health and CMV-seronegative.

V and J are TRBV27 and TRBJ2-1; 10 positions match TRBD1. Looked up from germline, CDR1 is MNHEY and CDR2 is SMNVEV (reference sequence). The ends lost 5 bases at V and 6 bases at J; junction bases unmatched: 10. This CDR3 spans 16 amino acids. CDR3 in DNA: TGTGCCAGCAGTGCTCCTGGGACAGGGGACCGCAATGAGCAGTTCTTC. This codes for CASSAPGTGDRNEQFF.

The rearrangement uses TRBV4-2 and TRBJ1-2, with D perhaps TRBD1 (6 bases). The germline gives CDR1 LGHNA, CDR2 YNFKEQ. Trimming took off 4 bases at V and 7 bases at J, with 16 bases between the two ends. CDR3 size: 14 residues. In DNA, the CDR3 is TGTGCCAGCAGCCCTAGACAGGCTGGGGTTGGCTACACCTTC. Its protein is CASSPRQAGVGYTF.

Notes on this clone: A read error may account for a junction end that differs from germline. In DNA, the CDR3 is TGTGCCAGTAGTACGACAGGGGACAATCAGTCCCAGCATTTT. Its translation is CASSTTGDNQSQHF. The chain carries TRBV19 and TRBJ1-5; TRBD1 matches at 8 bases. The length of the CDR3 is 14 residues. Germline CDR1 is LNHDA and CDR2 is SQIVND (reference sequence).

The chain is built from TRBV27 and TRBJ2-2, with 8 bases identical to TRBD1. The CDR3 sequence is 15 residues long. Germline V gives CDR1 MNHEY, CDR2 SMNVEV (reference sequence). V shed 10 bases and J 7 bases; nucleotides not matched to a gene: 14. The CDR3 bases are TGTGCCACCTCGACGGCAGGGGGCGGGAACGGGGAGCTGTTTTTT. Protein product: CATSTAGGGNGELFF.

This rearrangement joins TRBV5-6 to TRBJ2-7; TRBD1 matches 7 bases. With V trimmed by 2 bases and J by 7 bases, 9 bases remained unmatched. The CDR3 loop spans 14 amino acids. The germline V gene has CDR1 SGHDT and CDR2 YYEEEE. In nucleotides, the CDR3 is TGTGCCAGCAGCTTACCACTGACAGGGACGGAGCAGTACTTC. As protein: CASSLPLTGTEQYF.

The chain links TRBV29-1 to TRBJ2-3; possibly TRBD2 for D (6 bases). V lost 3 bases to trimming and J lost 0 bases, with 10 bases between them. Germline lookup yields CDR1 SQVTM and CDR2 ANQGSEA. This CDR3 comprises 14 residues. In nucleotides, the CDR3 is TGCAGCGTTGACGGGGAGGAGAGCACAGATACGCAGTATTTT. This sequence encodes CSVDGEESTDTQYF.

The J gene is TRBJ2-6, the V gene TRBV11-3; D possibly corresponds to TRBD2 (5 bases). Deletions cut 5 bases from V and 1 base from J, with 9 bases between. The CDR3 has 15 residues. CDR1 and CDR2 from the germline V gene are SGHNT and YENEEA. The CDR3 nucleotides are TGTGCCAGCAGCGGAGGTCTATCTGGGGCCAACGTCCTGACTTTC. It translates to CASSGGLSGANVLTF.

This clone was counted between two and nine times. Different DNA sequences within this sample yield the same CDR3. The CDR3 nucleotides read TGTGCCAGCAGACCCGGGACTAGCGGGAGGAATGAGCAGTTCTTC. Its translation: CASRPGTSGRNEQFF. The chain couples TRBV6-5 to TRBJ2-1; 15 bases match TRBD2. Trimming removed 6 bases from V and 7 bases from J; junction bases left unmatched: 4. Germline lookup yields CDR1 MNHEY and CDR2 SVGAGI. The CDR3 consists of 15 residues.

Regarding this clone: Relative to the germline gene, one junction end is altered; a read error may explain this. The chain couples TRBV7-8 to TRBJ1-2, with a weak D call TRBD1 (5 bases). Germline CDR1 is SGHVS and CDR2 is FQNEAQ. This CDR3 spans 14 amino acids. The CDR3 DNA reads TGTGCCAGCACCTTAGATGGGGCAGACTATGGCTACACCTTC. It encodes CASTLDGADYGYTF. The complete variable domain, with remaining parts taken from reference TRBV7-8 and TRBJ1-2, reads GAGVSQSPRYKVAKRGQDVALRCDPISGHVSLFWYQQALGQGPEFLTYFQNEAQLDKSGLPSDRFFAERPEGSVSTLKIQRTQQEDSAVYLCASTLDGADYGYTFGSGTRLTVV.

The chain is built from TRBV19 and TRBJ1-5; D is perhaps TRBD1 (6 bases). Deletions cut 7 bases from V and 5 bases from J, with 15 bases between. From germline, CDR1 is LNHDA and CDR2 SQIVND (reference sequence). The CDR3 covers 14 residues. The CDR3 region has the DNA TGTGCCAGTACCGAGGGGGGGACTGATCAGCCCCAGCATTTT. This sequence encodes CASTEGGTDQPQHF.

The J gene is TRBJ2-5, the V gene TRBV2; D not certain. V lost 0 bases and J lost 3, with 8 bases in between. The CDR3 is made up of 14 amino acids. Looked up from germline, CDR1 is SNHLY and CDR2 is FYNNEI. DNA for the CDR3: TGTGCCAGCAGTGAAGCGAACGAGAAAGAGACCCAGTACTTC. Translating it yields CASSEANEKETQYF.

The chain carries TRBV9 and TRBJ1-2, with D perhaps matching TRBD1 (6 bases). The CDR3 totals 15 residues. Germline values: CDR1 SGDLS, CDR2 YYNGEE. V dropped 0 bases and J dropped 4 bases, with 13 bases sitting between them. The CDR3 loop reads CASSVEGRGIYGYTF. The CDR3 nucleotides are TGTGCCAGCAGCGTAGAAGGGAGGGGGATCTATGGCTACACCTTC.

This clone was found once. V is TRBV30 and J is TRBJ1-4; D may be TRBD1 (6 bases). V was cut by 1 base and J by 7 bases, with 13 bases left in between. CDR1 is GTSNPN, CDR2 SVGIG, per germline (reference sequence). The CDR3 length is 14 residues. The CDR3 DNA reads as TGTGCCTGGAGTGGGGGGCCTGGGGGTGAAAAACTGTTTTTT. Protein product: CAWSGGPGGEKLFF.

This clone has just one count. The gene calls are TRBV30 and TRBJ2-3; a weak D match, TRBD2 (6 bases). This CDR3 region has 11 residues. With 1 base removed from V and 10 bases from J, the gap between germline ends came to 9 bases. Germline loops: CDR1 GTSNPN, CDR2 SVGIG (reference sequence). CDR3 sequence: CAWSGRGAQYF. Written as DNA, the CDR3 is TGTGCCTGGAGTGGGAGGGGCGCGCAGTATTTT.

A single count supports this clone. The V call is TRBV5-4, the J call TRBJ1-6, with TRBD1 identical over 9 bases. The CDR3 has 13 residues. After removal of 6 bases from V and 7 bases from J, the junction contained 2 bases not matched to a gene. Germline-derived CDR1 and CDR2 are SGHNT and YYREEE (reference sequence). CDR3 DNA sequence: TGTGCCAGCACAGGACAGGGGAATTCACCCCTCCACTTT. This gives the protein CASTGQGNSPLHF.

J is TRBJ1-1 and V is TRBV4-1; TRBD1 matches 11 bases. Losses at the gene ends were 0 bases for V and 4 bases for J; bases not matched to a gene: 10. The CDR3 spans 18 residues. Germline CDR1 reads MGHRA; CDR2 reads YSYEKL. This CDR3 is CASSQDRGTGGYSTEAFF. The CDR3 nucleotides are TGCGCCAGCAGCCAAGATCGAGGGACAGGGGGATATAGCACTGAAGCTTTCTTT.

The chain combines TRBV5-1 with TRBJ2-5; D is ambiguous. The CDR3 extends over 14 amino acids. The V end lost 3 bases, the J end lost 1 base, and 10 bases lay between the germline ends. CDR1 SGHRS and CDR2 YFSETQ come from the germline V gene. CDR3 region: CASSSRLGQETQYF. CDR3 coding DNA: TGCGCCAGCAGCTCCAGGCTGGGCCAAGAGACCCAGTACTTC.

V gene TRBV21-1 combines with J gene TRBJ1-2; no DNA check was done on the table's D call, TRBD1. TRBV21-1 is assigned pseudogene status. CDR3 length equals 15 residues. The CDR3 loop is CASSFDRGTNYGYTF. Here the CDR3 DNA reads TGTGCCAGCAGCTTCGACAGGGGGACTAACTATGGCTACACCTTC.

This clone occurred once. The chain employs TRBV27 and TRBJ1-1, with 9 bases identical to TRBD1. CDR1 and CDR2 (germline): MNHEY, SMNVEV (reference sequence). This CDR3 comprises 16 residues. The V and J ends lost 0 bases and 5 bases, in that order; junction bases with no gene match: 7. The CDR3 loop reads CASSLSEQGAYTEAFF. Here the CDR3 DNA reads TGTGCCAGCAGTTTATCGGAACAGGGGGCCTATACTGAAGCTTTCTTT.

This clone was recorded only once. This chain connects TRBV6-5 to TRBJ2-2; TRBD2 agrees at 9 bases. V lost 6 bases to trimming and J lost 6 bases; unmatched junction nucleotides: 5. The CDR3 contains 14 residues. In germline, CDR1 is MNHEY, CDR2 SVGAGI. DNA for the CDR3: TGTGCCAGCAGAATAGCGGGAGTTTCCGGGGAGCTGTTTTTT. It specifies CASRIAGVSGELFF.

The chain has TRBV9 and TRBJ2-2; D call uncertain. Germline V lookup: CDR1 SGDLS, CDR2 YYNGEE. Trimming pared 2 bases from V and 7 bases from J, leaving 12 bases between. This CDR3 region has 14 residues. The CDR3 is CASSVSGSIGELFF. The CDR3, as DNA: TGTGCCAGCAGCGTGTCAGGCTCCATCGGGGAGCTGTTTTTT.

This chain uses TRBV9 with TRBJ2-3; the match to TRBD2 covers 7 bases. Germline V lookup: CDR1 SGDLS, CDR2 YYNGEE. V gave up 3 bases and J gave up 6 bases; unmatched junction bases: 7. CDR3 size: 14 residues. The CDR3 here is CASSAGLVPDTQYF. The CDR3, as DNA: TGTGCCAGCAGCGCCGGACTAGTTCCTGATACGCAGTATTTT.

Concerning this clone itself: An end of the junction does not agree with germline; a read error may underlie this. The gene calls are TRBV30 and TRBJ2-2; possible D gene TRBD2, 6 bases. This CDR3 has 12 amino acids. Per the germline V gene, CDR1 is GTSNPN and CDR2 is SVGIG (reference sequence). This chain's CDR3 is CAWSAPPGGLFF. The CDR3 nucleotides read TGTGCCTGGAGTGCACCCCCCGGGGGGCTGTTTTTT.

The gene calls are TRBV19 and TRBJ2-7; tentatively, D is TRBD2 (5 bases). The ends were cut back, 5 bases at V and 1 base at J, with 12 bases in the middle. This CDR3 has 14 amino acids. CDR1 and CDR2 (germline): LNHDA, SQIVND (reference sequence). The CDR3 region has the DNA TGTGCCAGTAGTCCCGAGGGATTTTCCTACGAGCAGTACTTC. This gives the protein CASSPEGFSYEQYF.

The rearrangement uses TRBV6-5 and TRBJ1-3; the match to TRBD1 covers 7 bases. The CDR3 has 15 residues. Germline CDR1 is MNHEY and CDR2 is SVGAGI. J gave up 4 bases and V 2 bases, and 5 bases lay outside the gene matches. CDR3 DNA: TGTGCCAGCAGTTACAGGGGGCAAGGGGGAAACACCATATATTTT. Translating gives CASSYRGQGGNTIYF.

This clone was seen a few times. The rearrangement links TRBV6-5 to TRBJ1-1; a possible D gene is TRBD1 (5 bases). Germline loops: CDR1 MNHEY, CDR2 SVGAGI. The V end was cut by 4 bases, the J end by 8 bases, with 8 bases between. The CDR3 loop spans 11 amino acids. CDR3 DNA sequence: TGTGCCAGCAGTTCGACAGAAGAAGCTTTCTTT. Its translation: CASSSTEEAFF.

V gene TRBV5-1 combines with J gene TRBJ2-7, with D perhaps TRBD1 (5 bases). V was trimmed by 4 bases and J by 2 bases, leaving 13 bases between them. The length of the CDR3 is 14 residues. The germline gives CDR1 SGHRS, CDR2 YFSETQ. CDR3 sequence reads: CASSNPTAPYEQYF. In DNA form, the CDR3 reads TGCGCCAGCAGCAACCCGACAGCCCCCTACGAGCAGTACTTC.

The genes are TRBV18 and TRBJ1-5; 9 positions agree with TRBD1. V lost 6 bases and J lost 6; bases outside the gene matches: 9. Germline CDR1 is KGHSH and CDR2 is LQKENI. This CDR3 has 15 amino acids. CDR3 bases: TGTGCCAGCTCCCGTGGACAGGGGCTTGGTCAGCCCCAGCATTTT. This sequence encodes CASSRGQGLGQPQHF.

The chain carries TRBV6-1 and TRBJ1-5; 9 nucleotides match TRBD1. CDR1 and CDR2 from the germline V gene are MNHNS and SASEGT. V lost 8 bases and J lost 6; bases outside the gene matches: 5. This CDR3 spans 13 amino acids. CDR3 nucleotide sequence: TGTGCCAGCCGGACAGGGGTTAGTCAGCCCCAGCATTTT. This encodes CASRTGVSQPQHF.

This rearrangement joins TRBV6-5 to TRBJ1-1; tentative D call: TRBD1 (5 bases). There are 14 residues in the CDR3. The V gene lost 6 bases and the J gene lost 1 base, with 12 bases spanning the gap. The germline V gene encodes CDR1 MNHEY and CDR2 SVGAGI. The CDR3 DNA reads as TGTGCCAGCAGCTCCGGCAGGGCGAACACTGAAGCTTTCTTT. Its protein product is CASSSGRANTEAFF.